The 23 T cell receptor beta chains given below trace back to one sample, sequenced in a study of tumor and adjacent non-tumor tissue in lung cancer. No cell sorting was done before RNA was extracted from the tissue. Three rounds of nested PCR, following a modified ARM-PCR protocol, produced the TCRbeta library. TCRdb ran MiXCR on the multiplex PCR reads and lists one entry per CDR3 protein. There are fewer than 80,000 distinct CDR3 sequences in the sample; approximately 68% occur only once, and around an eighth lies in the top ten. Sequenced: lung tumor tissue. The receptor source for this set is a woman in her 70s with non-small cell lung cancer.

Points on this clonotype: This may be a read error: a much more frequent sequence differs by one nucleotide. The chain joins TRBV20-1 to TRBJ2-3; tentative D call: TRBD2 (5 bases). Germline values: CDR1 DFQATT, CDR2 SNEGSKA (reference sequence). Between the trimmed V and J ends, which lost 3 bases and 8 bases, there was a span of 15 bases. This CDR3 spans 13 amino acids. CDR3 in amino acids: CSASGVAGVTQYF. The DNA for the CDR3 is TGCAGTGCTAGCGGGGTAGCAGGAGTTACGCAGTATTTT.

As regards this clonotype: A much more abundant neighbour one base away suggests this may be a read error. V is TRBV11-2 and J is TRBJ2-1; D is perhaps TRBD1 or TRBD2 (5 bases each). The J call is doubtful: the DNA matches TRBJ2-5 better. The CDR3 covers 12 residues. Germline V gene data show CDR1 as SGHAT and CDR2 as FQNNGV. CDR3 nucleotides: TGTGCCGGCAGGGAGAATCAAGAGACCCAGTACTTC. The encoded protein is CAGRENQETQYF.

This chain links TRBV10-3 with TRBJ2-3, with 8 positions matching TRBD1. J was trimmed by 3 bases and V by 6 bases; bases with no gene match: 5. This CDR3 region has 14 residues. CDR1 is ENHRY, CDR2 SYGVKD, per germline. CDR3 bases: TGTGCCATCAGCGGGGACAGGTGTACAGATACGCAGTATTTT. As protein: CAISGDRCTDTQYF.

A remark on this clonotype: A much larger clonotype is one base distant, so this may be a read error. This chain joins TRBV6-5 and TRBJ2-3, with D possibly being TRBD1 or TRBD2 (6 bases each). The CDR3 totals 17 residues. Trimming removed 5 bases from V and 1 base from J, with 19 bases in between. Germline V gene data show CDR1 as MNHEY and CDR2 as SVGAGI. CDR3: CASSHKEGDGRTDTQYF. The CDR3 region has the DNA TGTGCCAGCAGTCACAAGGAGGGGGATGGGCGCACAGATACGCAGTATTTT.

The rearrangement links TRBV12-3 or TRBV12-4 to TRBJ1-3; D uncertain. This CDR3 comprises 12 residues. V shed 1 base and J shed 11 bases, with 9 bases lying between them. CDR3 DNA: TGTGCCAGCAGTTTAGGAGGTAACGCCATATATTTT. It codes for CASSLGGNAIYF.

With regard to this clonotype: This may come from a read error, since a much larger clone is one base off. This chain uses TRBV28 with TRBJ1-4, with 7 bases fitting TRBD1. The ends lost 8 bases at V and 0 bases at J; junction bases unmatched: 18. Germline V gives CDR1 MDHEN, CDR2 SYDVKM. The CDR3 loop spans 19 amino acids. The CDR3 loop is CASRFTRQGLVSTNEKLFF. The CDR3 bases are TGTGCCAGCCGCTTTACCCGACAGGGACTAGTATCAACTAATGAAAAACTGTTTTTT.

In regard to this clonotype: A much larger clone is a single base away; this may be a read error. The chain recombines TRBV12-3 or TRBV12-4 with TRBJ2-7; D remains ambiguous. This CDR3 is 12 amino acids long. Trimming took off 3 bases at V and 9 bases at J, with 12 bases between the two ends. CDR3: CASSLPGVGQYF. CDR3 in DNA: TGTGCCAGCAGTTTGCCAGGCGTGGGGCAGTACTTC.

The chain couples TRBV6-2 or TRBV6-3 to TRBJ2-5, with TRBD2 as a possible D gene (6 bases). Germline CDR1 and CDR2: MNHEY and SVGEGT. The ends were cut back, 8 bases at V and 1 base at J, with 20 bases in the middle. The CDR3 runs 16 residues. The DNA for the CDR3 is TGTGCCAGCTTTACTCCTTCGGACTACACCCAAGAGACCCAGTACTTC. This encodes CASFTPSDYTQETQYF.

This clonotype was detected only a few times. The chain couples TRBV23-1 to TRBJ1-5; maybe TRBD1 (6 bases). TRBV23-1 carries the ORF label, with uncertain function. The CDR3 consists of 16 residues. V lost 0 bases and J 5 bases, leaving 14 bases between the germline ends. This CDR3 reads CASSQSAQGLDQPQHF. CDR3 sequence (DNA): TGCGCCAGCAGTCAATCGGCGCAGGGGCTCGATCAGCCCCAGCATTTT.

By share of the sample, this clonotype is medium-sized. This sequence joins TRBV12-3 or TRBV12-4 and TRBJ1-1, with D tentatively TRBD1 (6 bases). V was cut by 6 bases and J by 3 bases, with 14 bases left in between. The length of the CDR3 is 14 residues. The CDR3 bases are TGTGCCAGCAGCCAAACAGGGACGGACACTGAAGCTTTCTTT. It codes for CASSQTGTDTEAFF.

Comment on this clonotype: This clone may be a read error of a much larger clone one base away. V gene TRBV5-1 combines with J gene TRBJ2-7, with TRBD2 matching over 8 bases. Looked up from germline, CDR1 is SGHRS and CDR2 is YFSETQ. This CDR3 has 14 amino acids. DNA of the CDR3: TGCGCCAGCATCTTGCTAGCGGGCTCTTCCGAGCAGTACTTC. This sequence encodes CASILLAGSSEQYF. The variable domain in full, with the rest retrieved from reference TRBV5-1 and TRBJ2-7, is KAGVTQTPRYLIKTRGQQVTLSCSPISGHRSVSWYQQTPGQGLQFLFEYFSETQRNKGNFPGRFSGRQFSNSRSEMNVSTLELGDSALYLCASILLAGSSEQYFGPGTRLTVT.

Concerning this clonotype: The final CDR3 position lacks the conserved phenylalanine or tryptophan, pointing to a likely read error. The J gene is TRBJ2-1, the V gene TRBV20-1; TRBD2 matches at 10 bases. CDR1 DFQATT and CDR2 SNEGSKA come from the germline V gene (reference sequence). Trimming cost V 4 bases and J 7 bases; bases outside gene matches: 7. The CDR3 covers 14 residues. CDR3 nucleotides: TGCAGTGCTAACGGAGGACTAGCGGAGAATGAGCAGTTCTTA. Amino acid sequence: CSANGGLAENEQFL.

Note on this clonotype: A read error may account for a junction end that differs from germline. This rearrangement joins TRBV12-3 or TRBV12-4 to TRBJ2-1; 8 bases are shared with TRBD2. The CDR3 length is 19 residues. In DNA form, the CDR3 reads TGTGCCACCAGTTTAGGTTCCTGGGGGGCAGCGGGAGTCGAAGGTGAGCAGTTCTTC. Protein product: CATSLGSWGAAGVEGEQFF.

Notes on this clonotype: Given a much more abundant clone one base away, this may be a read error. The chain joins TRBV28 to TRBJ1-4; tentatively, D is TRBD1 (5 bases). Germline CDR1 and CDR2: MDHEN and SYDVKM. V lost 10 bases and J 8 bases, leaving 8 bases between the germline ends. The CDR3 runs to 10 residues. The CDR3 loop is CAIGGEKLFF. For the CDR3, the DNA is TGTGCCATCGGGGGGGAAAAACTGTTTTTT.

Concerning this clonotype: The CDR3 does not end in the conserved phenylalanine or tryptophan, so this is likely a read error. The chain couples TRBV29-1 to TRBJ2-5, with 12 bases lining up with TRBD2. V was pared by 7 bases and J by 10 bases, with 10 bases of the junction left unmatched. CDR1 and CDR2 (germline): SQVTM, ANQGSEA. This CDR3 is built from 13 residues. The chain's CDR3 is CSAGLAGSEVQYL. CDR3 coding DNA: TGCAGCGCCGGACTAGCGGGAAGCGAGGTCCAGTACTTA.

A word on this clonotype: Lacking the conserved final phenylalanine or tryptophan, this CDR3 likely reflects a read error. The chain has TRBV12-3 or TRBV12-4 and TRBJ2-1, with a possible D match to TRBD2 (7 bases). V lost 6 bases, J lost 4 bases, and 16 bases lay in between. The CDR3 has 15 residues. The CDR3: CASSPTRGGYNEQFL. The CDR3 nucleotides are TGTGCCAGCAGCCCGACTAGGGGGGGTTACAATGAGCAGTTCTTG.

Concerning this clonotype: Given a much more abundant clone one base away, this may be a read error. This CDR3 reads CATSDSRGLRTEQFF. The CDR3 DNA reads as TGTGCCACCAGTGATTCAAGGGGGCTGAGAACTGAGCAGTTCTTC. The chain has TRBV24-1 and TRBJ2-1; 7 bases map to TRBD1. Germline trimming cut 2 bases from V and 9 bases from J; bases unmatched to any gene: 9. This CDR3 is 15 amino acids long. CDR1 and CDR2 from the germline V gene are KGHDR and SFDVKD.

By proportion, this clonotype is medium-sized. The chain couples TRBV5-5 to TRBJ2-2; D uncertain. CDR1 SGHKS and CDR2 YYEKEE come from the germline V gene (reference sequence). Deletions cut 0 bases from V and 4 bases from J, with 13 bases between. The CDR3 totals 16 residues. The CDR3 sequence: CASSLAKWAATGELFF. The CDR3 DNA reads TGTGCCAGCAGCTTGGCCAAATGGGCAGCCACCGGGGAGCTGTTTTTT.

As to this clonotype: Likely a read error: the CDR3 ends without its conserved phenylalanine or tryptophan. Because the CDR3's place on the DNA is in doubt, the DNA is left out and the CDR3 is given as listed by TCRdb. V gene TRBV12-3 or TRBV12-4 combines with J gene TRBJ2-6; the table's TRBD1 call for D was not verified on the DNA. The CDR3 has 18 amino acids, counting both end residues. CDR3 sequence reads: CASSYGTTYSSGANVLIL.

This clonotype was seen a single time. Being one base from a much bigger clone, this may be a read error. V usage is TRBV20-1 and J usage is TRBJ2-7, with TRBD1 identical over 7 bases. Trimming took 6 bases from V and 3 from J; bases not matched to a gene: 11. Germline assignment: CDR1 DFQATT and CDR2 SNEGSKA (reference sequence). This CDR3 has 14 amino acids. The CDR3 DNA is TGCAGTGCCAGGATAGGGGGCGGACTCTACGAGCAGTACTTC. Translated, it gives CSARIGGGLYEQYF.

This clonotype has a handful of counts. A single base separates this from a much larger clone, so it may be a read error. This chain joins TRBV7-2 and TRBJ2-7; 8 bases align to TRBD2. V shed 1 base and J 6 bases; nucleotides not matched to a gene: 8. Germline V CDR1 and CDR2: SGHTA, FQGNSA. This CDR3 comprises 15 residues. The CDR3: CASSLDMAGGCEQYF. CDR3 coding DNA: TGTGCCAGCAGCTTAGACATGGCGGGAGGTTGCGAGCAGTACTTC.

This chain uses TRBV5-4 with TRBJ2-7; D possibly corresponds to TRBD1 (6 bases). Germline CDR1 reads SGHNT; CDR2 reads YYREEE (reference sequence). The germline V and J ends were trimmed by 8 bases and 8 bases, with 23 bases remaining between them. The CDR3 has 14 residues. The CDR3 loop reads CASSQRDILYKQYF. For the CDR3, the DNA is TGTGCCAGTAGCCAAAGGGACATACTATACAAGCAGTACTTC.

This clonotype was recorded at least ten times. The rearrangement links TRBV29-1 to TRBJ2-1; D call uncertain. V was clipped by 4 bases and J by 0 bases, with 31 bases between them. This CDR3 is 21 amino acids long. Germline loops: CDR1 SQVTM, CDR2 ANQGSEA. The CDR3 sequence is CSVGGGVAGNIPTSSYNEQFF. The CDR3, as DNA: TGCAGCGTTGGAGGCGGAGTCGCCGGTAACATCCCCACGAGCTCCTACAATGAGCAGTTCTTC.